This T cell receptor (beta chain) comes out of a study of human thymus T cells (TCRdb year 2020). For context, the study as a whole: The study described the TCR alpha and beta repertoires in under ten infant thymus samples and a few matching peripheral blood samples. Donor ages ranged from roughly 6 to 244 days, and the cohort comprised five or six male and a couple of female infants. What the authors observed across the whole study: The related research reported highly overlapping thymic TCR repertoires among unrelated individuals. Biased V and J gene segment usage appeared to be present in both thymic and peripheral blood repertoires. On average, roughly 810,000 unique TCRB clonotypes were obtained from thymus samples, compared with about 86,000 from blood samples.

TCRB and TCRAD loci were amplified from a standardized quantity of quality-controlled genomic DNA using the immunoSEQ multiplex PCR assay. The amplicons spanned the V(D)J region and were long enough to cover the CDR3 and allow V and J genes to be identified. Amplicon sequencing was performed on an Illumina platform through the commercial immunoSEQ service. In the authors' own workflow: Primer bias and sequencing errors were corrected as previously described, and TCRAD and TCRB were defined on the basis of the IMGT database. The repertoires were analysed using immunoSEQ Analyzer 3.0 and VDJTools for basic statistics, V/J segment usage, diversity estimates, rarefaction and pairwise overlap. Chao1, ChaoE, Efron-Thisted, Shannon and inverse Simpson indices were used to estimate diversity, which was also estimated on datasets down-sampled to the smallest sample. Repertoire overlap was assessed by strict matching of CDR3 nucleotide sequence, V gene and J gene, and clustering was done by Jaccard-based multidimensional scaling. TCRdb took over this immuneACCESS table, retaining in-frame rearrangements with V and J assigned. Such tables are incomplete; in checked studies, under half of the missing clones stem from an unresolved V gene, and the remainder is unexplained. That table furnishes V, J and clone size, whereas the DNA furnished D and trimming. The table for this sample lists fewer than 90,000 clones; roughly 96% of them were counted only once. The top ten clones comprise roughly 0.028% of the sample.

Details on this clone: It has no known antigen specificity. No qualities accompany the bases; no much larger clone lies one base away.

V is reduced by 1 base and J by 3 bases, leaving a spacing of 11 bases between them. The CDR1 and CDR2 encoded by the germline V gene are SGHRS and YFSETQ. The CDR3 spans 14 residues, from the cysteine through the phenylalanine. Only CDR3 DNA is held: 42 bases, read in frame from base 1. The thymus tissue came from surgical resects taken out during corrective cardiac surgery. In Finland, the donors were immunologically healthy infants who were having open corrective cardiac surgery for congenital heart defects. Thymocytes were freed from the tissue by mechanical means and kept at -70 degrees C as pellets of about 9-33 million cells. A QIAsymphony instrument was used to extract genomic DNA from the frozen cell pellets.

Sequenced input: thymus tissue. The V and J segments used are TRBV5-1 and TRBJ2-7; the D region is possibly TRBD1 or TRBD2, each matching across 6 bases. This clonotype was obtained from a boy younger than two with a congenital heart defect but otherwise immunologically healthy. In nucleotide form, the sequence is TGCGCCAGCAGCTTGAGGGGGGCAAACTACGAGCAGTACTTC. It is translated as CASSLRGANYEQYF. Full variable domain (CDR3 extended with the reference TRBV5-1 and TRBJ2-7 proteins): KAGVTQTPRYLIKTRGQQVTLSCSPISGHRSVSWYQQTPGQGLQFLFEYFSETQRNKGNFPGRFSGRQFSNSRSEMNVSTLELGDSALYLCASSLRGANYEQYFGPGTRLTVT.